This T cell receptor (beta chain) was recorded in a study of cytomegalovirus exposure and HLA in healthy donors. Study-wide background: Samples from HLA-typed donors yielded approximately 80 million unique TCRs in an early data release.

A multiplex PCR was run with 60 Vbeta primers and 13 Jbeta primers. Clones were read by immunoSEQ multiplex PCR, and TCRdb kept only the in-frame ones, dropping some. The data contain about 130,000 clones, approximately 87% of them singletons. Study findings and constraints: Earlier analysis found most TCR beta V segments productive about 87% or about 30% of the time. Analyzed later, association rates of TCRs varied across HLA loci, with DRB1 most and HLA-C fewest. Analyzed later, most CMV-associated TCR beta chains appeared HLA-restricted.

This clone was seen only a few times. Its antigen is unknown. Germline V CDR1 and CDR2: KGHSH, LQKENI. The CDR3 consists of 15 residues. With V trimmed by 6 bases and J by 0 bases, 5 bases remained unmatched. The chain combines TRBV18 with TRBJ1-1; 9 bases agree with TRBD1. The sample taken for sequencing was PBMCs. This TCR was recovered from a woman under 40 in good health and CMV-seronegative. This CDR3 is CASSPGQGMNTEAFF. The CDR3 DNA follows: TGTGCCAGCTCGCCGGGACAGGGCATGAACACTGAAGCTTTCTTT.